What follows are 24 T cell receptor beta chains derived from one specimen sequenced in a study of sequential checkpoint blockade in melanoma. TCRdb's table, derived via immunoSEQ multiplex PCR, lists solely in-frame clones and lacks some. Among fewer than 8,000 clones listed, about 25% were seen once. Described treatment: randomized to nivolumab then ipilimumab (arm A) or the reverse (arm B). The source was tumor tissue (inferred from file names), collected from a patient given nivolumab and ipilimumab in sequence. The receptors originated from a human donor with melanoma.

This clone was counted once. The CDR3 DNA sequence: TGCGCCAGCAGCTTGAGTGGGGGGGAAGAAAAACTGTTTTTT. As protein: CASSLSGGEEKLFF. The gene calls are TRBV5-1 and TRBJ1-4; TRBD1 might be the D (5 bases). V was clipped by 1 base and J by 8 bases, with 12 bases between them. CDR3 size: 14 residues. Looked up from germline, CDR1 is SGHRS and CDR2 is YFSETQ.

In DNA form, the CDR3 reads TGCGCCAGCAGCTCGGACGGCCCTACAAGGCAGTTCTTC. Protein: CASSSDGPTRQFF. The chain combines TRBV23-1 with TRBJ2-1; D remains ambiguous. TRBV23-1 is an open reading frame whose function is uncertain. V gave up 6 bases and J gave up 12 bases, with 18 bases separating them. CDR3 size: 13 residues.

V usage is TRBV5-1 and J usage is TRBJ1-5, with D possibly being TRBD1 (6 bases). Germline V gives CDR1 SGHRS, CDR2 YFSETQ. Trimming took off 0 bases at V and 2 bases at J, with 9 bases between the two ends. The CDR3 has 15 amino acids. CDR3 residues: CASSLAGEGNQPQHF. The CDR3 DNA sequence: TGCGCCAGCAGCTTGGCAGGGGAAGGCAATCAGCCCCAGCATTTT.

The gene calls are TRBV19 and TRBJ2-7; 7 bases are a match to TRBD1. Germline V lookup: CDR1 LNHDA, CDR2 SQIVND (reference sequence). Losses at the gene ends were 6 bases for V and 4 bases for J; bases not matched to a gene: 6. The CDR3 covers 13 residues. CDR3 in DNA: TGTGCCAGTAGACGGCAACAGGGGTACGAGCAGTACTTC. It is translated as CASRRQQGYEQYF.

The sample holds a few counts of this clone. V and J are TRBV28 and TRBJ1-5; possibly TRBD1 for D (5 bases). The CDR3 sequence is 15 residues long. Trimming took off 4 bases at V and 2 bases at J, with 12 bases between the two ends. The germline gives CDR1 MDHEN, CDR2 SYDVKM. The CDR3 coding sequence is TGTGCCAGCAGTTACTCTGGAGGGGGCAATCAGCCCCAGCATTTT. This codes for CASSYSGGGNQPQHF.

This sequence joins TRBV6-8 and TRBJ2-2; the D call may be TRBD1 or TRBD2 (5 bases each). The CDR3 is 14 residues long. Looked up from germline, CDR1 is MNHGY and CDR2 is SAAAGT. V lost 7 bases to trimming and J lost 1 base, with 10 bases between them. CDR3 sequence reads: CASTGPLNTGELFF. In DNA, the CDR3 is TGTGCCAGCACGGGACCGCTGAACACCGGGGAGCTGTTTTTT.

This clone has ten or more counts. Because the CDR3's place on the DNA is in doubt, the DNA is left out and the CDR3 is given as listed by TCRdb. The chain employs TRBV7-6 and TRBJ2-5; the D segment call TRBD2 is taken from the table without a DNA check. Both ends counted, the CDR3 spans 16 residues. Germline V lookup: CDR1 SGHVS, CDR2 FNYEAQ. CDR3: CASSFGNGGAQETQYF.

V gene TRBV18 combines with J gene TRBJ2-2, with D perhaps matching TRBD1 or TRBD2 (5 bases each). V shed 2 bases and J shed 5 bases, with 12 bases lying between them. CDR1 and CDR2 from the germline V gene are KGHSH and LQKENI. CDR3 size: 15 residues. The CDR3 region is CASSPGFRETGELFF. The CDR3 DNA reads as TGTGCCAGCTCACCAGGCTTCAGGGAGACCGGGGAGCTGTTTTTT.

This chain links TRBV6-8 with TRBJ2-5, with D uncertain. From germline, CDR1 is MNHGY and CDR2 SAAAGT. This CDR3 spans 15 amino acids. V shed 0 bases and J shed 3 bases, with 11 bases lying between them. The CDR3 here is CASSYSTGREETQYF. The CDR3 region has the DNA TGTGCCAGCAGTTACTCGACTGGCCGAGAAGAGACCCAGTACTTC.

This clone showed up just once. V and J are TRBV29-1 and TRBJ2-7; D is uncertain. The germline V gene encodes CDR1 SQVTM and CDR2 ANQGSEA. The CDR3 spans 14 residues. V lost 0 bases and J lost 2, with 11 bases in between. The CDR3 DNA reads as TGCAGCGTTGAAGATCGAAGCGTCACCTACGAGCAGTACTTC. Its protein is CSVEDRSVTYEQYF.

This clone came up a few times. The V and J genes are TRBV23-1 and TRBJ2-7; D remains unclear. TRBV23-1 is reported as an ORF; its role is uncertain. V was trimmed by 6 bases and J by 5 bases, leaving 14 bases between them. The CDR3 runs 13 residues. CDR3 DNA sequence: TGCGCCAGCAGCCACTTAGTAGGCCACGAGCAGTACTTC. Encoded protein: CASSHLVGHEQYF.

This clone showed up many times. V and J are TRBV11-3 and TRBJ1-1; D remains unclear. Trimming left V 5 bases short and J 3 bases short, with 16 bases between. The CDR3 has 15 amino acids. Germline V gene data show CDR1 as SGHNT and CDR2 as YENEEA. The CDR3 DNA sequence: TGTGCCAGCAGCGAGTACGCGGGAATGGACACTGAAGCTTTCTTT. This codes for CASSEYAGMDTEAFF.

The chain uses TRBV28 and TRBJ1-1; tentative D call: TRBD1 (6 bases). CDR3 length: 15 residues. Trimming cost V 5 bases and J 1 base, with 14 bases left between them. CDR1 and CDR2 (germline): MDHEN, SYDVKM. CDR3: CASSAPDRPNTEAFF. DNA of the CDR3: TGTGCCAGCAGTGCCCCGGACAGACCGAACACTGAAGCTTTCTTT.

This clone was recorded at least ten times. The chain recombines TRBV11-3 with TRBJ1-3; D not certain. V gave up 3 bases and J gave up 0 bases, with 12 bases separating them. CDR3 size: 16 residues. Germline values: CDR1 SGHNT, CDR2 YENEEA. The DNA for the CDR3 is TGTGCCAGCAGCTTTCGGCGGGCAGCCTCTGGAAACACCATATATTTT. The encoded protein is CASSFRRAASGNTIYF.

The V call is TRBV28, the J call TRBJ1-5, with a tentative D call TRBD1 (5 bases). This CDR3 contains 15 residues. Trimming cost V 5 bases and J 2 bases, with 13 bases left between them. Germline CDR1 and CDR2: MDHEN and SYDVKM. The CDR3 DNA reads TGTGCCAGCAGTCTCCTCGACAGTGGCAATCAGCCCCAGCATTTT. Residues: CASSLLDSGNQPQHF.

The chain recombines TRBV28 with TRBJ2-1, with 11 bases aligning to TRBD2. Germline V gene sequence: CDR1 MDHEN, CDR2 SYDVKM. V lost 6 bases and J lost 5; bases outside the gene matches: 6. The CDR3 runs 15 residues. This CDR3 is CASSATSGSHNEQFF. Here the CDR3 DNA reads TGTGCCAGCAGCGCCACTAGCGGGAGTCACAATGAGCAGTTCTTC.

The chain links TRBV18 to TRBJ2-6; 8 positions agree with TRBD1. Looked up from germline, CDR1 is KGHSH and CDR2 is LQKENI. The V and J ends lost 1 base and 0 bases, in that order; junction bases with no gene match: 8. CDR3 length equals 19 residues. CDR3: CASSPLYADRGSGANVLTF. CDR3 in DNA: TGTGCCAGCTCACCACTATACGCCGACAGGGGCTCTGGGGCCAACGTCCTGACTTTC.

This clone was counted once. The CDR3 reads CASSRQSRTTNEQFF. The CDR3 nucleotides read TGTGCCAGTAGTAGGCAAAGCCGAACGACTAATGAGCAGTTCTTC. The chain employs TRBV19 and TRBJ2-1; no reliable D call. Germline V gene sequence: CDR1 LNHDA, CDR2 SQIVND (reference sequence). CDR3 length equals 15 residues. V lost 4 bases to trimming and J lost 7 bases, with 17 bases between them.

This clone came up a few times. The chain has TRBV18 and TRBJ2-2; the match to TRBD1 covers 7 bases. Trimming removed 2 bases from V and 6 bases from J; junction bases left unmatched: 6. Germline loops: CDR1 KGHSH, CDR2 LQKENI. This CDR3 has 15 residues. The CDR3 protein is CASSPGQDPAGELFF. CDR3 nucleotide sequence: TGTGCCAGCTCACCAGGACAGGACCCCGCCGGGGAGCTGTTTTTT.

This clone has only a few counts. The gene calls are TRBV6-8 and TRBJ2-7, with 9 bases that match TRBD1. Germline values: CDR1 MNHGY, CDR2 SAAAGT. The CDR3 spans 15 residues. V shed 2 bases and J 1 base; nucleotides not matched to a gene: 3. The CDR3 sequence: CASSYRGQGSYEQYF. Here the CDR3 DNA reads TGTGCCAGCAGTTACCGAGGACAGGGGTCCTACGAGCAGTACTTC.

The genes are TRBV1 and TRBJ2-7; the table gives TRBD1 as D, unverified against the DNA. TRBV1 corresponds to a pseudogene. This CDR3 has 15 amino acids. The CDR3 bases are TGCGCCAGCAGCCGGGGACAGGGCATTATTTACGAGCAGTACTTC. This sequence encodes CASSRGQGIIYEQYF.

The V gene is TRBV19, the J gene TRBJ2-2; 9 nucleotides agree with TRBD2. The ends lost 6 bases at V and 5 bases at J; junction bases unmatched: 10. The germline CDR1 and CDR2 sequences are LNHDA and SQIVND (reference sequence). The CDR3 has 16 amino acids. CDR3 sequence: CASSMYSGSGTGELFF. Written as DNA, the CDR3 is TGTGCCAGTAGCATGTATAGCGGGAGTGGGACCGGGGAGCTGTTTTTT.

Within the sample, this clone is medium-sized. This chain's CDR3 is CASSQGQLTDTQYF. As DNA, the CDR3 is TGCGCCAGCAGCCAAGGACAATTAACAGATACGCAGTATTTT. The rearrangement uses TRBV4-1 and TRBJ2-3; D is unresolved. The length of the CDR3 is 14 residues. The V gene lost 1 base and the J gene lost 3 bases, with 8 bases spanning the gap. CDR1 is MGHRA, CDR2 YSYEKL, per germline.

As DNA, the CDR3 is TGTGCCAGTAGTAGACCCGTAGGACAGGCAAGCACAGATACGCAGTATTTT. This encodes CASSRPVGQASTDTQYF. This chain links TRBV19 with TRBJ2-3; 7 bases are a match to TRBD1. V trimming: 4 bases; J trimming: 0 bases; junction bases outside the gene matches: 10. This CDR3 has 17 residues. Germline CDR1 and CDR2: LNHDA and SQIVND (reference sequence). Full variable domain (rest looked up from reference TRBV19 and TRBJ2-3): DGGITQSPKYLFRKEGQNVTLSCEQNLNHDAMYWYRQDPGQGLRLIYYSQIVNDFQKGDIAEGYSVSREKKESFPLTVTSAQKNPTAFYLCASSRPVGQASTDTQYFGPGTRLTVL.